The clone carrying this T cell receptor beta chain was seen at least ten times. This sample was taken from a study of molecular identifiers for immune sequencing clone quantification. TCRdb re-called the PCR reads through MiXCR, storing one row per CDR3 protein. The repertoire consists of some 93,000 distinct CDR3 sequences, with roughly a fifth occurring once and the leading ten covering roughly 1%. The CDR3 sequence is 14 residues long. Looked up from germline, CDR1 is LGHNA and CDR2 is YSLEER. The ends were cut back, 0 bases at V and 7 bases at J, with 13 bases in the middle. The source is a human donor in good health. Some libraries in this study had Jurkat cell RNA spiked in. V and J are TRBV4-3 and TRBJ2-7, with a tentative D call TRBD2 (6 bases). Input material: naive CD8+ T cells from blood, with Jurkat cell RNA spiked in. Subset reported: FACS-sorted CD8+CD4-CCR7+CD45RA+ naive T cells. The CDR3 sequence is CASSQDLLAGEQYF. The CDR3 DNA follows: TGCGCCAGCAGCCAAGATCTACTAGCTGGGGAGCAGTACTTC.